Below are 29 T cell receptor beta chains sequenced from a single sample in a study of blood T cell repertoires in COVID-19. Here immunoSEQ multiplex PCR was the method, and the copy in TCRdb shows in-frame clones only, minus some. The sample has approximately 380,000 clones, 70% to 90% seen once. Sample: PBMCs or T cells enriched from blood (not recorded which). The receptor set was obtained from a woman aged 18-29 years who had recovered from COVID-19.

The chain employs TRBV7-3 and TRBJ2-1; D is unresolved. Trimming removed 8 bases at V and 2 bases at J, with 10 bases between. The CDR3 spans 13 residues. Per the germline V gene, CDR1 is SGHTA and CDR2 is FQGTGA. The CDR3 loop reads CASSSLPYNEQFF. For the CDR3, the DNA is TGTGCCAGCTCCTCTCTTCCCTACAATGAGCAGTTCTTC.

The chain has TRBV2 and TRBJ1-2; weak D call: TRBD1 (5 bases). Trimming left V 2 bases short and J 4 bases short, with 11 bases between. Germline lookup yields CDR1 SNHLY and CDR2 FYNNEI. This CDR3 has 14 residues. CDR3 loop: CASSERGEGYGYTF. The CDR3, as DNA: TGTGCCAGCAGTGAACGGGGGGAGGGCTATGGCTACACCTTC.

The chain joins TRBV12-3 or TRBV12-4 to TRBJ1-2; TRBD1 agrees at 9 bases. The CDR3 is 13 residues long. The trim removed 7 bases at V and 8 bases at J, leaving 8 bases unmatched. CDR3 DNA: TGTGCCAGCACACAGGGGGCGCATAACGGCTACACCTTC. It translates to CASTQGAHNGYTF.

The chain links TRBV21-1 to TRBJ1-2. TRBV21-1 is annotated as a pseudogene. There are 13 residues in the CDR3. In DNA, the CDR3 is TGTGCCAGCAGCAAAGTGAGGGTACGGGGCTACACCTTC. Protein product: CASSKVRVRGYTF.

The genes are TRBV5-4 and TRBJ1-2; 7 bases match TRBD1. Per the germline V gene, CDR1 is SGHNT and CDR2 is YYREEE (reference sequence). V lost 3 bases to trimming and J lost 5 bases; unmatched junction nucleotides: 22. The CDR3 extends over 19 amino acids. CDR3 region: CASSSKATGTDLSYYGYTF. The CDR3 bases are TGTGCCAGCAGCTCGAAAGCCACCGGGACAGACCTCTCCTATTATGGCTACACCTTC.

The V gene is TRBV6-4, the J gene TRBJ2-1; 12 positions match TRBD1. The length of the CDR3 is 14 residues. V lost 7 bases and J lost 10; bases outside the gene matches: 8. Per germline, CDR1 MRHNA and CDR2 SNTAGT. The CDR3 bases are TGTGCCAGCACAGGGGCCGGGACAGGGGGCGAGCAGTTCTTC. Its translation is CASTGAGTGGEQFF.

The chain has TRBV2 and TRBJ1-1; D gene ambiguous. Germline V gives CDR1 SNHLY, CDR2 FYNNEI. The CDR3 has 15 amino acids. Trimming pared 0 bases from V and 0 bases from J, leaving 8 bases between. CDR3 amino acids: CASSEAPYMNTEAFF. DNA for the CDR3: TGTGCCAGCAGTGAAGCGCCGTACATGAACACTGAAGCTTTCTTT. Using reference TRBV2 and TRBJ1-1 for the parts outside the CDR3, the full variable domain is EPEVTQTPSHQVTQMGQEVILRCVPISNHLYFYWYRQILGQKVEFLVSFYNNEISEKSEIFDDQFSVERPDGSNFTLKIRSTKLEDSAMYFCASSEAPYMNTEAFFGQGTRLTVV.

The J gene is TRBJ1-5, the V gene TRBV5-1, with D unresolved. Trimming took off 4 bases at V and 3 bases at J, with 8 bases between the two ends. The CDR3 loop spans 13 amino acids. From germline, CDR1 is SGHRS and CDR2 YFSETQ. CDR3 region: CASSLEANQPQHF. The DNA for the CDR3 is TGCGCCAGCAGCCTAGAGGCCAATCAGCCCCAGCATTTT.

This clone showed up just once. The J gene is TRBJ1-2, the V gene TRBV27, with 7 bases matching TRBD1. V gave up 3 bases and J gave up 2 bases; unmatched junction bases: 6. The CDR3 length is 15 residues. Germline loops: CDR1 MNHEY, CDR2 SMNVEV (reference sequence). Written as DNA, the CDR3 is TGTGCCAGCAGTTTTTCAGGGGGTACAAACTATGGCTACACCTTC. This encodes CASSFSGGTNYGYTF.

This sequence joins TRBV6-5 and TRBJ1-6; 7 bases fit TRBD1. Trimming cost V 5 bases and J 6 bases; bases outside gene matches: 7. This CDR3 is built from 15 residues. The germline CDR1 and CDR2 sequences are MNHEY and SVGAGI. This CDR3 is CASSLNRGINSPLHF. In DNA, the CDR3 is TGTGCCAGCAGTCTCAACAGGGGAATTAATTCACCCCTCCACTTT.

This chain uses TRBV7-9 with TRBJ1-2; perhaps TRBD1 as D (5 bases). Germline lookup yields CDR1 SEHNR and CDR2 FQNEAQ (reference sequence). V lost 3 bases and J lost 0, with 17 bases in between. This CDR3 has 17 amino acids. This CDR3 reads CASSFGPRRGANYGYTF. The CDR3 DNA reads TGTGCCAGCAGCTTTGGGCCCAGGAGGGGCGCTAACTATGGCTACACCTTC.

The chain recombines TRBV13 with TRBJ1-4; D is possibly TRBD1 (5 bases). The germline gives CDR1 PRHDT, CDR2 FYEKMQ (reference sequence). The CDR3 runs to 17 residues. V was cut by 5 bases and J by 5 bases, with 21 bases left in between. The CDR3 is CASSPTRRAKGNEKLFF. The DNA for the CDR3 is TGTGCCAGCAGCCCGACTAGGAGGGCCAAGGGGAATGAAAAACTGTTTTTT.

The CDR3 region has the DNA TGTGCCAGCAGCTCCACTATCTCTGGAAACACCATATATTTT. It is translated as CASSSTISGNTIYF. V and J are TRBV7-2 and TRBJ1-3; no definite D call. This CDR3 spans 14 amino acids. Germline CDR1 SGHTA, CDR2 FQGNSA. V gave up 4 bases and J gave up 0 bases, with 7 bases separating them.

The CDR3 DNA is TGCAGTGCTAGTCGAGGCCAGGGCCTGGGGTCTGGCTACACCTTC. Residues: CSASRGQGLGSGYTF. The V gene is TRBV20-1, the J gene TRBJ1-2; TRBD1 might be the D (5 bases). CDR3 length: 15 residues. V was cut by 3 bases and J by 7 bases, with 21 bases left in between. Germline CDR1 reads DFQATT; CDR2 reads SNEGSKA (reference sequence).

The rearrangement joins TRBV18 to TRBJ1-6; maybe TRBD1 (6 bases). The CDR3 runs to 15 residues. Germline V gene lookup returns CDR1 KGHSH and CDR2 LQKENI. Between the trimmed V and J ends, which lost 3 bases and 9 bases, there was a span of 15 bases. The CDR3: CASSPSRGAPSPLHF. DNA for the CDR3: TGTGCCAGCTCACCGTCCAGGGGCGCCCCTTCACCCCTCCACTTT.

V and J are TRBV10-3 and TRBJ1-1; 7 bases are shared with TRBD1. The V and J ends lost 10 bases and 1 base, in that order; junction bases with no gene match: 9. CDR3 size: 14 residues. Germline-derived CDR1 and CDR2 are ENHRY and SYGVKD. The CDR3 nucleotides are TGTGCCACTTTACTGGGACAGTCGAACACTGAAGCTTTCTTT. This encodes CATLLGQSNTEAFF.

The chain combines TRBV29-1 with TRBJ2-1; the match to TRBD2 covers 8 bases. The CDR3 has 14 amino acids. Germline loops: CDR1 SQVTM, CDR2 ANQGSEA. With V trimmed by 4 bases and J by 4 bases, 6 bases remained unmatched. The CDR3 spells CSVVERGTYNEQFF. The CDR3 coding sequence is TGCAGCGTTGTTGAGCGGGGGACTTACAATGAGCAGTTCTTC.

V gene TRBV5-5 combines with J gene TRBJ2-5; 8 nucleotides match TRBD2. This CDR3 spans 17 amino acids. Germline assignment: CDR1 SGHKS and CDR2 YYEKEE (reference sequence). V shed 3 bases, J shed 1 base, and the junction held 11 bases outside the gene matches. The CDR3 coding sequence is TGTGCCAGCAGCTCCCATCCGGTCGGGGGGGGCCAAGAGACCCAGTACTTC. Amino acid sequence: CASSSHPVGGGQETQYF.

This chain connects TRBV4-3 to TRBJ1-4; TRBD1 aligns across 7 bases. Germline CDR1 is LGHNA and CDR2 is YSLEER. Germline trimming cut 0 bases from V and 8 bases from J; bases unmatched to any gene: 12. The CDR3 runs to 17 residues. The CDR3 DNA reads TGCGCCAGCAGCCAAGATCGGGTGACAGGGCAGGGGGAAAAACTGTTTTTT. Translation: CASSQDRVTGQGEKLFF.

In this sample, this clone turned up once. This rearrangement joins TRBV19 to TRBJ1-5; a weak D match, TRBD1 (6 bases). The CDR3 length is 14 residues. CDR1 LNHDA and CDR2 SQIVND come from the germline V gene (reference sequence). Trimming removed 5 bases from V and 0 bases from J, with 8 bases in between. The CDR3 nucleotides read TGTGCCAGTAGTCCGACAGGTAGCAATCAGCCCCAGCATTTT. Its translation is CASSPTGSNQPQHF.

The rearrangement joins TRBV7-9 to TRBJ1-5; D ambiguous. Trimming cost V 2 bases and J 3 bases, with 11 bases left between them. This CDR3 comprises 15 residues. Germline-derived CDR1 and CDR2 are SEHNR and FQNEAQ (reference sequence). The CDR3: CASSLFGSNNQPQHF. DNA for the CDR3: TGTGCCAGCAGCTTATTTGGTAGCAACAATCAGCCCCAGCATTTT.

J is TRBJ1-5 and V is TRBV18, with D possibly being TRBD1 (6 bases). There are 13 residues in the CDR3. Germline CDR1 is KGHSH and CDR2 is LQKENI. Trimming removed 6 bases at V and 3 bases at J, with 9 bases between. DNA of the CDR3: TGTGCCAGCTCCCAGGGGCTCAATCAGCCCCAGCATTTT. It translates to CASSQGLNQPQHF.

The chain recombines TRBV4-3 with TRBJ1-2, with TRBD1 matching 7 bases. Germline trimming cut 0 bases from V and 4 bases from J; bases unmatched to any gene: 2. The CDR3 runs 14 residues. Germline CDR1 LGHNA, CDR2 YSLEER. Here the CDR3 reads CASSQDRDSYGYTF. CDR3 nucleotides: TGCGCCAGCAGCCAAGATAGGGACAGCTATGGCTACACCTTC.

CDR3 in DNA: TGTGCCAGCAGCTTATACAAATCAACCCCTAACTATGGCTACACCTTC. It codes for CASSLYKSTPNYGYTF. The J gene is TRBJ1-2, the V gene TRBV7-2; D uncertain. The CDR3 contains 16 residues. V lost 2 bases to trimming and J lost 0 bases, with 13 bases between them. Germline CDR1 reads SGHTA; CDR2 reads FQGNSA.

V gene TRBV27 combines with J gene TRBJ2-1; D perhaps matches TRBD2 (7 bases). The CDR3 runs 15 residues. Germline CDR1 and CDR2: MNHEY and SMNVEV (reference sequence). Trimming cost V 0 bases and J 9 bases, with 15 bases left between them. The DNA of the CDR3 is TGTGCCAGCAGTTTATCCCTGGGAGGGGGGTCTGAGCAGTTCTTC. Translated, it gives CASSLSLGGGSEQFF.

The chain couples TRBV6-5 to TRBJ2-7, with 9 positions matching TRBD1. CDR1 MNHEY and CDR2 SVGAGI come from the germline V gene. V lost 0 bases, J lost 4 bases, and 7 bases stayed unmatched. This CDR3 comprises 16 residues. For the CDR3, the DNA is TGTGCCAGCAGTTACTCATCAGGGACAGGGAATTACGAGCAGTACTTC. Translating it yields CASSYSSGTGNYEQYF.

The V call is TRBV9, the J call TRBJ1-2; 7 bases map to TRBD1. CDR1 and CDR2 from the germline V gene are SGDLS and YYNGEE. This CDR3 is 14 amino acids long. The V gene end was trimmed by 3 bases and the J gene end by 5 bases; junction bases not matched to a gene: 7. The chain's CDR3 is CASSGGTAPYGYTF. DNA of the CDR3: TGTGCCAGCAGCGGAGGGACAGCTCCATATGGCTACACCTTC.

J is TRBJ2-7 and V is TRBV28, with 10 bases matching TRBD1. The junction had 15 bases not matched to a gene; V was cut back by 2 bases and J by 5 bases. The CDR3 extends over 18 amino acids. CDR1 is MDHEN, CDR2 SYDVKM, per germline. CDR3 DNA: TGTGCCAGCAGTTTACCAGGTCTCTTAGGGACAGGGGAACACGAGCAGTACTTC. It encodes CASSLPGLLGTGEHEQYF.

The rearrangement joins TRBV27 to TRBJ1-2; 7 bases are a match to TRBD1. CDR1 and CDR2 from the germline V gene are MNHEY and SMNVEV (reference sequence). This CDR3 is 15 amino acids long. With V trimmed by 0 bases and J by 3 bases, 4 bases remained unmatched. The CDR3 DNA sequence: TGTGCCAGCAGTTTATCGGGGACAGCTGACTATGGCTACACCTTC. Translating gives CASSLSGTADYGYTF.